These 11 T cell receptor beta chains were sequenced from one sample in a study of PD-L1 blockade in urothelial cancer. Produced via immunoSEQ multiplex PCR; TCRdb's table is partial and in-frame only. The repertoire includes some 25,000 clones, 84% of them detected once, and 8% to 10% sits in the top ten. The material was PBMCs, obtained around atezolizumab (anti-PD-L1) treatment. All receptors derive from a man between 65 and 79 years old with urothelial cancer.

The chain carries TRBV6-1 and TRBJ1-2, with D possibly being TRBD1 (5 bases). CDR1 is MNHNS and CDR2 is SASEGT in the germline V gene. V lost 5 bases, J lost 4 bases, and 17 bases lay in between. The CDR3 is 15 amino acids. CDR3 coding DNA: TGTGCCAGCAGTAGCCCAGGGTCGGGCGGCTATGGCTACACCTTC. The encoded protein is CASSSPGSGGYGYTF.

The genes are TRBV2 and TRBJ2-7; 11 bases are a match to TRBD2. V lost 5 bases to trimming and J lost 0 bases; unmatched junction nucleotides: 6. CDR3 size: 16 residues. The germline V gene encodes CDR1 SNHLY and CDR2 FYNNEI. The CDR3 loop reads CASSSLAGASSYEQYF. In DNA form, the CDR3 reads TGTGCCAGCAGTTCACTAGCGGGAGCTAGCTCCTACGAGCAGTACTTC. Variable domain in full (rest from reference TRBV2 and TRBJ2-7): EPEVTQTPSHQVTQMGQEVILRCVPISNHLYFYWYRQILGQKVEFLVSFYNNEISEKSEIFDDQFSVERPDGSNFTLKIRSTKLEDSAMYFCASSSLAGASSYEQYFGPGTRLTVT.

This sequence joins TRBV27 and TRBJ2-7, with 8 bases matching TRBD1. The CDR3 is 15 residues long. V lost 5 bases to trimming and J lost 0 bases; unmatched junction nucleotides: 6. CDR1 is MNHEY, CDR2 SMNVEV, per germline (reference sequence). CDR3 residues: CASSIRTGSSYEQYF. CDR3 DNA: TGTGCCAGCAGTATAAGGACAGGGAGCTCCTACGAGCAGTACTTC.

The CDR3 nucleotides are TGTGCCAGCAGCCGGGACAGCTCTGGGGCCAACGTCCTGACTTTC. Residues: CASSRDSSGANVLTF. The rearrangement links TRBV11-2 to TRBJ2-6, with 7 bases matching TRBD1. The CDR3 sequence is 15 residues long. Germline V CDR1 and CDR2: SGHAT, FQNNGV. The V gene end was trimmed by 5 bases and the J gene end by 0 bases; junction bases not matched to a gene: 1.

This chain connects TRBV27 to TRBJ2-3; 14 positions agree with TRBD2. Losses at the gene ends were 4 bases for V and 8 bases for J; bases not matched to a gene: 8. This CDR3 has 16 residues. Germline loops: CDR1 MNHEY, CDR2 SMNVEV (reference sequence). The CDR3 coding sequence is TGTGCCAGCAGTTCCCCTGGGACTAGCGGGAGAAGTACGCAGTATTTT. Amino acid sequence: CASSSPGTSGRSTQYF.

The chain uses TRBV7-9 and TRBJ2-1, with TRBD2 matching 7 bases. The CDR3 spans 17 residues. V lost 7 bases and J lost 0; bases outside the gene matches: 12. Per the germline V gene, CDR1 is SEHNR and CDR2 is FQNEAQ (reference sequence). CDR3 residues: CASNHGRLAASYNEQFF. CDR3 coding DNA: TGTGCCAGCAACCACGGGCGTCTAGCGGCCTCCTACAATGAGCAGTTCTTC.

The rearrangement links TRBV27 to TRBJ2-7, with 7 bases identical to TRBD2. The CDR3 extends over 15 amino acids. Germline V gene sequence: CDR1 MNHEY, CDR2 SMNVEV (reference sequence). V shed 5 bases and J 6 bases; nucleotides not matched to a gene: 13. CDR3 bases: TGTGCCAGCAGTCTAGCGGACGGATATGAGTCCGAGCAGTACTTC. Encoded protein: CASSLADGYESEQYF.

The rearrangement uses TRBV28 and TRBJ1-3; TRBD1 agrees at 8 bases. The CDR3 loop spans 14 amino acids. V was pared by 6 bases and J by 3 bases, with 4 bases of the junction left unmatched. CDR1 is MDHEN, CDR2 SYDVKM, per germline. Here the CDR3 DNA reads TGTGCCAGCAGCCCCGGACAGGGTGGAAACACCATATATTTT. Protein product: CASSPGQGGNTIYF.

The chain couples TRBV5-1 to TRBJ2-1, with TRBD1 identical over 7 bases. The germline gives CDR1 SGHRS, CDR2 YFSETQ. The CDR3 covers 15 residues. V lost 0 bases, J lost 4 bases, and 4 bases stayed unmatched. CDR3 sequence: CASSLAGDRYNEQFF. The CDR3 nucleotides are TGCGCCAGCAGCTTGGCCGGGGACAGATACAATGAGCAGTTCTTC.

This chain uses TRBV6-1 with TRBJ1-2, with D possibly matching TRBD1 (5 bases). Germline CDR1 reads MNHNS; CDR2 reads SASEGT. This CDR3 is 13 amino acids long. Between the trimmed V and J ends, which lost 2 bases and 7 bases, there was a span of 11 bases. CDR3 coding DNA: TGTGCCAGCAGTGAAAGTCAGGGCGCTGGCTACACCTTC. It yields the protein CASSESQGAGYTF.

The J gene is TRBJ1-5, the V gene TRBV28, with D perhaps TRBD1 (6 bases). In germline, CDR1 is MDHEN, CDR2 SYDVKM. The CDR3 runs 16 residues. Between the trimmed V and J ends, which lost 0 bases and 7 bases, there was a span of 16 bases. CDR3 sequence: CASSLWWGGPQQPQHF. The CDR3, as DNA: TGTGCCAGCAGTTTATGGTGGGGGGGCCCTCAGCAGCCCCAGCATTTT.